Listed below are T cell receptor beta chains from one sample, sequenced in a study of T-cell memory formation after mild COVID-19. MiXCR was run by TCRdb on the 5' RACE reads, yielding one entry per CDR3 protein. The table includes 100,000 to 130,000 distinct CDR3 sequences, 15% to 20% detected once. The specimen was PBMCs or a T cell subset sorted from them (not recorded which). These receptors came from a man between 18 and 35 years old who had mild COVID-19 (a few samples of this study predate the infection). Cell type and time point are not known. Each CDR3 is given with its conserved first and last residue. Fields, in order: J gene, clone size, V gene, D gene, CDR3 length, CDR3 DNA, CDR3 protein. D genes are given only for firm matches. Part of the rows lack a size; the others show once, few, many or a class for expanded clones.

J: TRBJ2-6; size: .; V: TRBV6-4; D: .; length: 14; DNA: TGTGCCAGCAGTGACAGGGTTGGGGCCAACGTCCTGACTTTC; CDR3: CASSDRVGANVLTF
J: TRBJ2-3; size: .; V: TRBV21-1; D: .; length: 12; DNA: TGTGCCAGGAAAATGGGCGGGGGAACGCAGTATTTT; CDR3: CARKMGGGTQYF
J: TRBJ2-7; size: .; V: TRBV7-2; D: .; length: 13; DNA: TGTGCCAGCAGCTCAGGGGGGCTCTACGAGCAGTACTTC; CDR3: CASSSGGLYEQYF
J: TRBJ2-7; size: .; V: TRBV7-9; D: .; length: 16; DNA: TGTGCCAGCAGCTTAGGGGCCGGGACTGTAGCCTACGAGCAGTACTTC; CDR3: CASSLGAGTVAYEQYF
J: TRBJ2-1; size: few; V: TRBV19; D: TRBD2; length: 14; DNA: TGTGCCAGTACCTCGGGACTAGCGGAGAATGAGCAGTTCTTC; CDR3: CASTSGLAENEQFF
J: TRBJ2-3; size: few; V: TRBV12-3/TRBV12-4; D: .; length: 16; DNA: TGTGCCAGCAGTTTTGTGGGGGGATCTAGCACAGATACGCAGTATTTT; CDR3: CASSFVGGSSTDTQYF
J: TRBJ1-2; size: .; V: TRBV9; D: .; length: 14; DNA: TGTGCCAGCAAGCAGACGGGTACACTTTATGGCTACACCTTC; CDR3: CASKQTGTLYGYTF
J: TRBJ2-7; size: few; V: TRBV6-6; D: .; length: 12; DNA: TGTGCCAGCCGGGACGCAGCCTACGAGCAGTACTTC; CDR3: CASRDAAYEQYF
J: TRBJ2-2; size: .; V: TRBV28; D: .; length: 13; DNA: TGTGCCAGCAATTCCGGCCCGACCGGGGAGCTGTTTTTT; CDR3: CASNSGPTGELFF
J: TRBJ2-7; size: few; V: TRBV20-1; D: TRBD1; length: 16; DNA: TGCAGTGCTAGTGTCCATGGGACAGGGTCGGGAGGCGAGCAGTACTTC; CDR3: CSASVHGTGSGGEQYF
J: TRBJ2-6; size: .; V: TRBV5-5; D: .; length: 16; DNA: TGTGCCAGCAGCCATGCCCGACTGGCAGAGGCCAACGTCCTGACTTTC; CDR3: CASSHARLAEANVLTF
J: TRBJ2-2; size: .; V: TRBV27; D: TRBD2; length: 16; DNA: TGTGCCAGCAGAGCCGCTAGCGGGACCTACACCGGGGAGCTGTTTTTT; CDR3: CASRAASGTYTGELFF
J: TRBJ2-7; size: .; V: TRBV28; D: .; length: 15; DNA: TGTGCCAGCAGTTTAACCCAGGTTAGCTCCTACGAGCAGTACTTC; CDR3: CASSLTQVSSYEQYF
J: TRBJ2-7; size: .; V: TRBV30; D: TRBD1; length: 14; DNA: TGTGCCTGGACCGGACAGGGGGAAGTATACGAGCAGTACTTC; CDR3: CAWTGQGEVYEQYF
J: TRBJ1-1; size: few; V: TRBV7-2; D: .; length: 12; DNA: TGTGCCAGCAGCTTGAGGAGCTTTGAGGCTTTCTTT; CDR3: CASSLRSFEAFF
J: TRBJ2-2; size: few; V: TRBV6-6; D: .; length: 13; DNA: TGTGCCAGCACCCTTCCTAGCCCCGGGGAGCTGTTTTTT; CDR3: CASTLPSPGELFF
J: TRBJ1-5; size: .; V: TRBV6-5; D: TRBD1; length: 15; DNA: TGTGCCAGCAGTTACTCCGGGACAGGGGCACAGCCCCAGCATTTT; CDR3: CASSYSGTGAQPQHF
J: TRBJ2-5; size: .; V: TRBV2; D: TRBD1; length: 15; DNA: TGTGCCAGCAGAAAAGGGACAGGGAGGGAAGAGACCCAGTACTTC; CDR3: CASRKGTGREETQYF
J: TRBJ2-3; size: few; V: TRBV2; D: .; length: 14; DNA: TGTGCCAGCAGTGCCCAGCGGGGCACAGATACGCAGTATTTT; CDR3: CASSAQRGTDTQYF
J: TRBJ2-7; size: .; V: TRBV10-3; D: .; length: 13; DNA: TGTGCCATCAGTGATCAAGGCCGGTACGAGCAGTACTTC; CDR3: CAISDQGRYEQYF
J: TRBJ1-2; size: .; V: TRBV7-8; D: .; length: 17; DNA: TGTGCCAGCAGCCCCCTCGGGGGAGGGCGGAGAGGTTCTGGCTACACCTTC; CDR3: CASSPLGGGRRGSGYTF
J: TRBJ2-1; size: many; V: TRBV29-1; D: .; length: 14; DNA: TGCAGCGTTAGGGCCAGGGGGGAATACAATGAGCAGTTCTTC; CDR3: CSVRARGEYNEQFF
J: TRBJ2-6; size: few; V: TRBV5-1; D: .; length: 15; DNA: TGCGCCAGCAGCTTGCAGGGTAACGGGGCCAACGTCCTGACTTTC; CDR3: CASSLQGNGANVLTF
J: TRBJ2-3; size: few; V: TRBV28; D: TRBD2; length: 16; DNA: TGTGCCAGCAGTTCTCCTGGACTAGCGGGGTCAGATACGCAGTATTTT; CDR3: CASSSPGLAGSDTQYF
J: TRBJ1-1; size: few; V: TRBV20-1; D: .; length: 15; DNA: TGCAGTGCTAGAGATCCGCAGGGTTCGTACACTGAAGCTTTCTTT; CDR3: CSARDPQGSYTEAFF
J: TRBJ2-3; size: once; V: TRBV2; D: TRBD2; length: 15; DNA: TGTGCCAGCAGTGCTCTAGCGGGGGGCACAGATACGCAGTATTTT; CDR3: CASSALAGGTDTQYF
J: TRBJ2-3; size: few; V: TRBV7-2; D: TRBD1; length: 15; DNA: TGTGCCAGCAGACGAACCGGGACAGGGGGAGATACGCAGTATTTT; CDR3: CASRRTGTGGDTQYF
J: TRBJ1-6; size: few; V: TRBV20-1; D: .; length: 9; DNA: TGCAGTGGGAGTTCACCCCTCCACTTT; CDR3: CSGSSPLHF
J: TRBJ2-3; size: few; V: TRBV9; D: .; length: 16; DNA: TGTGCCAGCAGCCCCCAGGTCCAACCATTGGGGTTCGGGCAGTATTTT; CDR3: CASSPQVQPLGFGQYF
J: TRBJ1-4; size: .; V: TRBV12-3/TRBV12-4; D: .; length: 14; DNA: TGTGCCAGCAGTTCGGGTTCTTTGGGTGAAAAACTGTTTTTT; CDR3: CASSSGSLGEKLFF
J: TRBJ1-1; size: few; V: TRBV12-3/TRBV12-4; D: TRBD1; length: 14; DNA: TGTGCCAGCTCCCGGGACAGGCGGCGCGCTGAAGCTTTCTTT; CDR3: CASSRDRRRAEAFF
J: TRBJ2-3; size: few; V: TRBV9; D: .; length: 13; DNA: TGTGCCAGCGGGCAGCCGAGCACAGATACGCAGTATTTT; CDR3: CASGQPSTDTQYF
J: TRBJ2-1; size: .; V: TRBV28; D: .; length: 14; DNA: TGTGCCAGCAGTTTGGTAGGGGGTTACAATGAGCAGTTCTTC; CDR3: CASSLVGGYNEQFF
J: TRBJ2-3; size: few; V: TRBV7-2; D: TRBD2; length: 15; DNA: TGTGCCAGCAGCTTAAGGCGGGGGAGCACAGATACGCAGTATTTT; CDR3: CASSLRRGSTDTQYF
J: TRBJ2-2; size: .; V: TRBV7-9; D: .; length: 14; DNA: TGTGCCAGCAGTGTGACAGCGAACACCGGGGAGCTGTTTTTT; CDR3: CASSVTANTGELFF
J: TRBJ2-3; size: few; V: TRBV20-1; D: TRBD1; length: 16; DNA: TGCAGTGCTAGCACTTGGGACAGGGGGCTCACAGATACGCAGTATTTT; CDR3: CSASTWDRGLTDTQYF
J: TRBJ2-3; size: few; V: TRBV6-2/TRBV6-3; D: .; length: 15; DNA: TGTGCCAGCAGCGACCGGGGGGCCTACACAGATACGCAGTATTTT; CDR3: CASSDRGAYTDTQYF
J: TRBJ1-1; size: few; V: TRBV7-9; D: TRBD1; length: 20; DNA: TGTGCCAGCAGCTTAGTGTTGGGGACAGGGGGCCGCGGACCGAACACTGAAGCTTTCTTT; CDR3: CASSLVLGTGGRGPNTEAFF
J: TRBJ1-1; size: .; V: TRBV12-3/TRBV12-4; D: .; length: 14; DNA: TGTGCCAGCAGTGAATATAATGACAGAACAGAAGCTTTCTTT; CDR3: CASSEYNDRTEAFF
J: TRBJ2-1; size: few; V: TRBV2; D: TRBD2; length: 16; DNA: TGTGCCAGCAGTGCGATAGGACTAGCGGCTTACAATGAGCAGTTCTTC; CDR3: CASSAIGLAAYNEQFF
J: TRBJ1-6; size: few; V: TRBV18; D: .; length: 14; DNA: TGTGCCAGCTCGAGTGCGTCTACCAATTCACCCCTCCACTTT; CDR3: CASSSASTNSPLHF
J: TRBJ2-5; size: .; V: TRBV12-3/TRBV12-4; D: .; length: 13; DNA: TGTGCCAGCAAGTGGGGGAGCCACGGGACCCAGTACTTC; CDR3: CASKWGSHGTQYF
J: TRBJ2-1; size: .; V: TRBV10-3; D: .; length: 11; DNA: TGTGCCATCAGTGAGTTGAATGAGCAGTTCTTC; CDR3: CAISELNEQFF
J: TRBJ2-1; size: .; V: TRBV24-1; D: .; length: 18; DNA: TGTGCCACCAGTGACCCCGGGTCAGGGATTTCGTCCTACAATGAGCAGTTCTTC; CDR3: CATSDPGSGISSYNEQFF
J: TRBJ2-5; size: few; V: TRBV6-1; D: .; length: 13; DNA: TGTGCCAGCAGGGCAGGCAGCCCAGAGACCCAGTACTTC; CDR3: CASRAGSPETQYF
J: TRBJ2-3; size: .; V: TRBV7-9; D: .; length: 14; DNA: TGTGCCAGCAGCCTAGGACAAGACACAGGTACGCAGTATTTT; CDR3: CASSLGQDTGTQYF
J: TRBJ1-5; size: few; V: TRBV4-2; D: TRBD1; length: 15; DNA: TGTGCCAGCAGCCAGGAGGGACAGGGCGGTCAGCCCCAGCATTTT; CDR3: CASSQEGQGGQPQHF
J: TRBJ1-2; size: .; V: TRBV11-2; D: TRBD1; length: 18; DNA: TGTGCCAGCAGCCCCCTCCCACTGGACAGGGGTCCCAACTATGGCTACACCTTC; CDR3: CASSPLPLDRGPNYGYTF
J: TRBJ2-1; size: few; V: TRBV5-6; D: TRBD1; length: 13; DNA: TGTGCCAGCAGCTGGGGACAGAACAATGAGCAGTTCTTC; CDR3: CASSWGQNNEQFF
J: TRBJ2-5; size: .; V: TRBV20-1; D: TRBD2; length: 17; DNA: TGCAGTGCTAGAGCTTGGGGCGGGACTAGTCCAGGGGAGACCCAGTACTTC; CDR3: CSARAWGGTSPGETQYF
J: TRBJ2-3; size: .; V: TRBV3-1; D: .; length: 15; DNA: TGTGCCAGCAGCCAAGCTTGGCGGAGCACAGATACGCAGTATTTT; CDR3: CASSQAWRSTDTQYF